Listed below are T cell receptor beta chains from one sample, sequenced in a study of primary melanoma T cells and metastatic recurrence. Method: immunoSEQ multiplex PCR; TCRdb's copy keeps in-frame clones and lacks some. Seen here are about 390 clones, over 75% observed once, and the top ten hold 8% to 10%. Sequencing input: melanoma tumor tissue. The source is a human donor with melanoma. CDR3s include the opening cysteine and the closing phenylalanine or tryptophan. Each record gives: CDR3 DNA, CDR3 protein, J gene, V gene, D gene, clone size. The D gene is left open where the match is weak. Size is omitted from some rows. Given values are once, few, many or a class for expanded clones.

CDR3nt: TGTGCCAGCAGCCAAGATTTAAGGGTTCAAGGCTACACCTTC
CDR3aa: CASSQDLRVQGYTF
j_gene: TRBJ1-2
v_gene: TRBV14
d_gene: .
abundance: .

CDR3nt: TGTGCCAGCAGAACCCCAGGCTCCTACGAGCAGTACTTC
CDR3aa: CASRTPGSYEQYF
j_gene: TRBJ2-7
v_gene: TRBV6-8
d_gene: .
abundance: .

CDR3nt: TGTGCCAGCAGCTCCAAGACAGGTTTGCATGGCTACACCTTC
CDR3aa: CASSSKTGLHGYTF
j_gene: TRBJ1-2
v_gene: TRBV11-3
d_gene: .
abundance: .

CDR3nt: TGTGCCAGCAGTGCCCCCACAGGGTCTTTGGCTGAAGCTTTCTTT
CDR3aa: CASSAPTGSLAEAFF
j_gene: TRBJ1-1
v_gene: TRBV6-8
d_gene: .
abundance: .

CDR3nt: TGTGCCAGCAGGTTGAGGGACAGTGTCTATGGCTACACCTTC
CDR3aa: CASRLRDSVYGYTF
j_gene: TRBJ1-2
v_gene: TRBV11-3
d_gene: TRBD1
abundance: .

CDR3nt: TGTGCCAGCTCACCACGGCCTAACCTTCGGGACACTGAAGCTTTCTTT
CDR3aa: CASSPRPNLRDTEAFF
j_gene: TRBJ1-1
v_gene: TRBV18
d_gene: .
abundance: .

CDR3nt: TGTGCCAGCAGCTCCCAACTAGCGGGAGGATCCGGGGAGCTGTTTTTT
CDR3aa: CASSSQLAGGSGELFF
j_gene: TRBJ2-2
v_gene: TRBV11-3
d_gene: TRBD2
abundance: .

CDR3nt: TGTGCCATCAGGGACGGACAAGGGTACACTGAAGCTTTCTTT
CDR3aa: CAIRDGQGYTEAFF
j_gene: TRBJ1-1
v_gene: TRBV6-8
d_gene: .
abundance: .

CDR3nt: TGTGCCAGTAGTGCCCGGAAGGGACAGGCCGACTCTGGAAACACCATATATTTT
CDR3aa: CASSARKGQADSGNTIYF
j_gene: TRBJ1-3
v_gene: TRBV19
d_gene: TRBD1
abundance: .

CDR3nt: TGTGCCAGTAGTACTCTTCGGGTGTTGGGGAATGAGCAGTTCTTC
CDR3aa: CASSTLRVLGNEQFF
j_gene: TRBJ2-1
v_gene: TRBV19
d_gene: .
abundance: .

CDR3nt: TGTGCCAGCAGAGCCGGACCGGACACCGGGGAGCTGTTTTTT
CDR3aa: CASRAGPDTGELFF
j_gene: TRBJ2-2
v_gene: TRBV6-8
d_gene: .
abundance: .

CDR3nt: TGTGCCAGCAGTCTCAGACTGGGAGGAGTACGCGAGCAGTACTTC
CDR3aa: CASSLRLGGVREQYF
j_gene: TRBJ2-7
v_gene: TRBV6-8
d_gene: .
abundance: once

CDR3nt: TGTGCCAGCAGCTTAGTGGGGTTAGCGGGAGTGGAAGATACGCAGTATTTT
CDR3aa: CASSLVGLAGVEDTQYF
j_gene: TRBJ2-3
v_gene: TRBV11-3
d_gene: TRBD2
abundance: .

CDR3nt: TGTGCCAGCAGCCCACGAACAGGGGGACGCACCGGGGAGCTGTTTTTT
CDR3aa: CASSPRTGGRTGELFF
j_gene: TRBJ2-2
v_gene: TRBV11-3
d_gene: TRBD1
abundance: .

CDR3nt: TGCAGCGCCTGGACAGGGCCCGCTGAAGCTTTCTTT
CDR3aa: CSAWTGPAEAFF
j_gene: TRBJ1-1
v_gene: TRBV29-1
d_gene: TRBD1
abundance: .

CDR3nt: TGTGCCAGCCGGGCCCAGGATATCCCCCGCTACGAGCAGTACTTC
CDR3aa: CASRAQDIPRYEQYF
j_gene: TRBJ2-7
v_gene: TRBV19
d_gene: .
abundance: .

CDR3nt: TGCGCCAGCAGCTTGGGGCCAGGGGAAGAGACCCAGTACTTC
CDR3aa: CASSLGPGEETQYF
j_gene: TRBJ2-5
v_gene: TRBV5-1
d_gene: .
abundance: .

CDR3nt: TGTGCCAGCAGTGGGGAGGCTCGTAGTCAGCCCCAGCATTTT
CDR3aa: CASSGEARSQPQHF
j_gene: TRBJ1-5
v_gene: TRBV6-8
d_gene: .
abundance: .

CDR3nt: TGTGCCAGCAGTAAAGGCAATAGGGACCATGAAAAACTGTTTTTT
CDR3aa: CASSKGNRDHEKLFF
j_gene: TRBJ1-4
v_gene: TRBV14
d_gene: .
abundance: .

CDR3nt: TGTGCCACCAGCAGTCAACCCAACAATCAGCTCCAGCATTTT
CDR3aa: CATSSQPNNQLQHF
j_gene: TRBJ1-5
v_gene: TRBV15
d_gene: .
abundance: .

CDR3nt: TGTGCCAGCTCAACGACAGAGACCCTTTCGACCCAGTACTTC
CDR3aa: CASSTTETLSTQYF
j_gene: TRBJ2-5
v_gene: TRBV18
d_gene: .
abundance: .

CDR3nt: TGCAGCATCGGACTAGCGGGGGCGGAGACCCAGTACTTC
CDR3aa: CSIGLAGAETQYF
j_gene: TRBJ2-5
v_gene: TRBV29-1
d_gene: TRBD2
abundance: .

CDR3nt: TGTGCCAGCAATTGGGGAGTCACTAGCGGGTCCTACGAGCAGTACTTC
CDR3aa: CASNWGVTSGSYEQYF
j_gene: TRBJ2-7
v_gene: TRBV6-8
d_gene: TRBD2
abundance: .

CDR3nt: TGTGCCAGTAGTGGGGTGGACTACAATGAGCAGTTCTTC
CDR3aa: CASSGVDYNEQFF
j_gene: TRBJ2-1
v_gene: TRBV19
d_gene: .
abundance: .

CDR3nt: TGTGCCAGCAGCTTATCCAAACCTGGGAATGAGCAGTTCTTC
CDR3aa: CASSLSKPGNEQFF
j_gene: TRBJ2-1
v_gene: TRBV11-3
d_gene: .
abundance: .

CDR3nt: TGTGCCAGCACCAAGGGGGGGAGCACCGGGGAGCTGTTTTTT
CDR3aa: CASTKGGSTGELFF
j_gene: TRBJ2-2
v_gene: TRBV6-8
d_gene: .
abundance: .

CDR3nt: TGTGCCAGTAGTCCCTCTGAGGGACAGCTAAGCTCCTACGAGCAGTACTTC
CDR3aa: CASSPSEGQLSSYEQYF
j_gene: TRBJ2-7
v_gene: TRBV19
d_gene: TRBD1
abundance: .

CDR3nt: TGTGCCTGGAGTCTGCAGGGGAATGAGCAGTTCTTC
CDR3aa: CAWSLQGNEQFF
j_gene: TRBJ2-1
v_gene: TRBV30
d_gene: .
abundance: once

CDR3nt: TGTGCTAGTGCGCTAGCGGGCTACAATGAGCAGTTCTTC
CDR3aa: CASALAGYNEQFF
j_gene: TRBJ2-1
v_gene: TRBV12-5
d_gene: TRBD2
abundance: .

CDR3nt: TGTGCCAGTAGTCATGACAGGGAATCGAGGAGAAACACTGAAGCTTTCTTT
CDR3aa: CASSHDRESRRNTEAFF
j_gene: TRBJ1-1
v_gene: TRBV19
d_gene: TRBD1
abundance: .

CDR3nt: TGTGCCAGTAGTAGCGGGGGACGGAACACCGGGGAGCTGTTTTTT
CDR3aa: CASSSGGRNTGELFF
j_gene: TRBJ2-2
v_gene: TRBV19
d_gene: TRBD2
abundance: .

CDR3nt: TGTGCCAGCAGTCTTGCTAGCGGGGGCTACGAGCAGTACTTC
CDR3aa: CASSLASGGYEQYF
j_gene: TRBJ2-7
v_gene: TRBV6-8
d_gene: TRBD2
abundance: .

CDR3nt: TGTGCCAGTAGTACGACAGGGAACGAGCAGTACTTC
CDR3aa: CASSTTGNEQYF
j_gene: TRBJ2-7
v_gene: TRBV19
d_gene: TRBD1
abundance: .

CDR3nt: TGCAGCGTTGTTAGGGGGCCCTCTGAAGCTTTCTTT
CDR3aa: CSVVRGPSEAFF
j_gene: TRBJ1-1
v_gene: TRBV29-1
d_gene: TRBD1
abundance: .

CDR3nt: TGTGCCAGTAGTACCCTAGCGGGGGGGCCGATCACCGGGGAGCTGTTTTTT
CDR3aa: CASSTLAGGPITGELFF
j_gene: TRBJ2-2
v_gene: TRBV19
d_gene: TRBD2
abundance: .

CDR3nt: TGTGCCAGCAGAATAAGCTCTGGAAACACCATATATTTT
CDR3aa: CASRISSGNTIYF
j_gene: TRBJ1-3
v_gene: TRBV6-8
d_gene: .
abundance: once

CDR3nt: TGCAGCGCCCCCGGACGGGGGAGTTACAATGAGCAGTTCTTC
CDR3aa: CSAPGRGSYNEQFF
j_gene: TRBJ2-1
v_gene: TRBV29-1
d_gene: .
abundance: .

CDR3nt: TGTGCCAGCAGCTCCGACAGGGGAAACACCATATATTTT
CDR3aa: CASSSDRGNTIYF
j_gene: TRBJ1-3
v_gene: TRBV7-2
d_gene: .
abundance: .

CDR3nt: TGTGCCAGCGCGAGGGGGGATGGGGAGACCCAGTACTTC
CDR3aa: CASARGDGETQYF
j_gene: TRBJ2-5
v_gene: TRBV6-8
d_gene: .
abundance: .

CDR3nt: TGTGCCAGCAGCTCGACGGGAGCCAGCTCCTACGAGCAGTACTTC
CDR3aa: CASSSTGASSYEQYF
j_gene: TRBJ2-7
v_gene: TRBV11-3
d_gene: .
abundance: .

CDR3nt: TGTGCCAGCAGCTTTAGCAGGGACGCGGGGGAGCAGTACTTC
CDR3aa: CASSFSRDAGEQYF
j_gene: TRBJ2-7
v_gene: TRBV11-3
d_gene: .
abundance: few

CDR3nt: TGTGCCTGGGCTGGGACTGGGGCCAACGTCCTGACTTTC
CDR3aa: CAWAGTGANVLTF
j_gene: TRBJ2-6
v_gene: TRBV30
d_gene: .
abundance: .

CDR3nt: TGTGCCTGGAGTGGTTATTACACCGGGGAGCTGTTTTTT
CDR3aa: CAWSGYYTGELFF
j_gene: TRBJ2-2
v_gene: TRBV30
d_gene: .
abundance: .

CDR3nt: TGTGCCAGCAGTTACTCGGTGGTAGAGACCCAGTACTTC
CDR3aa: CASSYSVVETQYF
j_gene: TRBJ2-5
v_gene: TRBV6-8
d_gene: .
abundance: .

CDR3nt: TGTGCCAGCCGCAACCCAAGCGGCCAAGAGACCCAGTACTTC
CDR3aa: CASRNPSGQETQYF
j_gene: TRBJ2-5
v_gene: TRBV12-5
d_gene: .
abundance: .

CDR3nt: TGTGCCAGCAGTAGGGACACGAGCTCTGGAAACACCATATATTTT
CDR3aa: CASSRDTSSGNTIYF
j_gene: TRBJ1-3
v_gene: TRBV6-8
d_gene: .
abundance: .

CDR3nt: TGTGCCAGTAGTATTGGTAGCTCCGAGCTGTTTTTT
CDR3aa: CASSIGSSELFF
j_gene: TRBJ2-2
v_gene: TRBV19
d_gene: .
abundance: .

CDR3nt: TGTGCCAGCAGTTACTCTACAGGGGCTCCTTATGGCTACACCTTC
CDR3aa: CASSYSTGAPYGYTF
j_gene: TRBJ1-2
v_gene: TRBV6-8
d_gene: TRBD1
abundance: .